This TCR beta chain came from a study of T cell repertoires in cytomegalovirus infection. Study-wide background: Evidence of both CMV infection and a matching HLA type came from public TCR beta signatures. Study-wide findings and caveats: Clonotypes of TCR beta that were HLA-C-restricted and CMV-specific dominated the ex vivo response.

V dropped 3 bases and J dropped 2 bases, with 14 bases sitting between them. This CDR3 is built from 15 residues. CDR1 and CDR2 from the germline V gene are MDHEN and SYDVKM. TCRdb ran MiXCR on the reads and lists one entry per CDR3 protein. The repertoire includes more than 650,000 distinct CDR3 sequences, less than 40% of them detected once, and roughly 2.9% sits in the top ten. Worth noting for this clonotype: As yet, its antigen is unknown.

The clonotype comes from a human donor in good health (CMV status not recorded). Some clones in this sample may be carry-over from other donors' samples. The chain combines TRBV28 with TRBJ2-7, with D possibly being TRBD2 (6 bases). What was sequenced was PBMCs. In nucleotides, the CDR3 is TGTGCCAGCAGTTTCCAGGGAGGAGTCCCCTACGAGCAGTACTTC. This sequence encodes CASSFQGGVPYEQYF.